This TCR beta chain was observed in a study of glioma-infiltrating T cells. Points from the study as a whole: Non-neoplastic patients had below-expected tissue-blood divergence, while all gliomas exceeded expectation. Only very few CDR3 sequences appeared in both tissue and blood.

The iRepertoire nested amplicon-rescue multiplex PCR amplified TCR alpha and beta CDR3s from RNA. Each CDR3 protein gets one entry after TCRdb re-called the multiplex PCR reads with MiXCR. This table holds 160,000 or so distinct CDR3 sequences, around 40% found once. Concerning this clonotype: Its antigen remains unidentified.

Trimming took 3 bases from V and 3 from J, leaving 9 bases between them. Germline V gives CDR1 LNHNV, CDR2 YYDKDF (reference sequence). The CDR3 has 13 residues. V gene TRBV15 combines with J gene TRBJ2-7; unclear D gene. This TCR came from a human donor with low-grade glioma or glioblastoma, undergoing nonglioma brain surgery, or in good health (not recorded which). Material for sequencing was glioma tissue, nonneoplastic brain tissue, or PBMCs (not recorded which). CDR3 in amino acids: CATSRDGHYEQYF. The CDR3 bases are TGTGCCACCAGCAGGGACGGCCACTACGAGCAGTACTTC.